This TCR beta chain comes out of a study of blood T cells in healthy people across ages. Notes on the study in general: Per million T cells, TCR beta diversity dropped roughly linearly as age increased.

A second PCR, run for about 7 to 11 cycles, used a sample-barcoded 5' primer plus a J-beta primer mix. One entry per CDR3 protein results from TCRdb running MiXCR on the 5' RACE reads. In the table there are 750,000 to 850,000 distinct CDR3 sequences, about 25% of which are singletons. On this clonotype itself: Its antigen is as yet unknown.

Germline V lookup: CDR1 DFQATT, CDR2 SNEGSKA (reference sequence). Between the trimmed V and J ends, which lost 6 bases and 0 bases, there was a span of 9 bases. The CDR3 totals 12 residues. A further study also used this sample, focusing on T cells of mothers and their children. That source reports: Three healthy Caucasian mothers served as donors, and their six children did as well. cDNA was synthesized from all extracted RNA at roughly 1.5 ug per reaction.

The V call is TRBV20-1, the J call TRBJ2-7, with D possibly being TRBD1 (5 bases). The source is a boy between 5 and 17 years old in good health. Material: blood. CDR3 sequence (DNA): TGCAGTGCAGATGACAGCTCCTACGAGCAGTACTTC. Translated, it gives CSADDSSYEQYF.